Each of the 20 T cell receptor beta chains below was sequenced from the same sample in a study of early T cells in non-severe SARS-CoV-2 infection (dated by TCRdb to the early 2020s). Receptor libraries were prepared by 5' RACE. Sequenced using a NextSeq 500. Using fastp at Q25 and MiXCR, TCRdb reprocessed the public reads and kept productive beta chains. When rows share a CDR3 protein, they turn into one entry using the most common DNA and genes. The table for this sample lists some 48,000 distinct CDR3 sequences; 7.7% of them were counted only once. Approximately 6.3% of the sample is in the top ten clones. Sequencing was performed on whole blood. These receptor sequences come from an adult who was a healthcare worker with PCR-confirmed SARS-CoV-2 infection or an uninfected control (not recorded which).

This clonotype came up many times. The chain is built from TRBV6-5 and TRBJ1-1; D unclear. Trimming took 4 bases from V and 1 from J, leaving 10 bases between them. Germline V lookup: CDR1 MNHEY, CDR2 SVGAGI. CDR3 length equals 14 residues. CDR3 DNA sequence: TGTGCCAGCAGTTTTGCGGGATCGAACACTGAAGCTTTCTTT. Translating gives CASSFAGSNTEAFF.

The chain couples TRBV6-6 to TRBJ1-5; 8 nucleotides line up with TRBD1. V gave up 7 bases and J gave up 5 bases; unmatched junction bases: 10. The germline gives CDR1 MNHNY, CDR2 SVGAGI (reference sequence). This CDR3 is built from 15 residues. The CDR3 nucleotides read TGTGCCAGCAAAGGGGCAGGGGGCCGGGATCAGCCCCAGCATTTT. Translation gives CASKGAGGRDQPQHF.

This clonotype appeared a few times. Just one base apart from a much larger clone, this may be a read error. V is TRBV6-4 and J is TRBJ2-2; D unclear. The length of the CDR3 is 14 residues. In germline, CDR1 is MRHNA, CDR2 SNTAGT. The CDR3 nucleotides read TGTGCCAGCAGTGAACTATCTAACATCGGGGAGCTGTTTTTT. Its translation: CASSELSNIGELFF.

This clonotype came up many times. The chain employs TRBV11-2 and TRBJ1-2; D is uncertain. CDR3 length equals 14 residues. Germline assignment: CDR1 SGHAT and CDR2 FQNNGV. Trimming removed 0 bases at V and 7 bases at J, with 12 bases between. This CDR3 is CASSLDAVVSGYTF. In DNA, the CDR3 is TGTGCCAGCAGCTTAGACGCGGTGGTGAGTGGCTACACCTTC.

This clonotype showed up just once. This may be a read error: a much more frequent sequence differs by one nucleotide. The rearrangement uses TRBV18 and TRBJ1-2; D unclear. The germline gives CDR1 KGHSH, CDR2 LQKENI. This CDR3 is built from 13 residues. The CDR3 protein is CVSSPGRDYGYTF. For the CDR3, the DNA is TGTGTCAGCTCACCAGGACGGGACTATGGCTACACCTTC.

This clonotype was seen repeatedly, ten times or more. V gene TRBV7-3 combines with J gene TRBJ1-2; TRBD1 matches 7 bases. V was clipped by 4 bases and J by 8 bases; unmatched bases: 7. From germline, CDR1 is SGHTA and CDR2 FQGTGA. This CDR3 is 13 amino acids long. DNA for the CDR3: TGTGCCAGCAGCTCTTCCGGGACAGACGGCTACACCTTC. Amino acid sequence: CASSSSGTDGYTF. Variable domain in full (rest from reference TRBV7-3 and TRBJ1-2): GAGVSQTPSNKVTEKGKYVELRCDPISGHTALYWYRQSLGQGPEFLIYFQGTGAADDSGLPNDRFFAVRPEGSVSTLKIQRTERGDSAVYLCASSSSGTDGYTFGSGTRLTVV.

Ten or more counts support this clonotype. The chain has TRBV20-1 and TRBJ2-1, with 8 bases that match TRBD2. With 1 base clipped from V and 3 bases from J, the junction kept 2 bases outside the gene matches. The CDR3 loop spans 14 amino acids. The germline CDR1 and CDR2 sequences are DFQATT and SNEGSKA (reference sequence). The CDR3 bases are TGCAGTGCTAGAGTCGGGACTAGCTACAATGAGCAGTTCTTC. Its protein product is CSARVGTSYNEQFF.

The DNA of the CDR3 is TGTGCCAGCAGCTTAGATTCAACTAGCCTAAACACCGGGGAGCTGTTTTTT. Protein: CASSLDSTSLNTGELFF. The chain recombines TRBV7-2 with TRBJ2-2; D may be TRBD2 (6 bases). In germline, CDR1 is SGHTA, CDR2 FQGNSA. This CDR3 contains 17 residues. Trimming pared 1 base from V and 2 bases from J, leaving 14 bases between.

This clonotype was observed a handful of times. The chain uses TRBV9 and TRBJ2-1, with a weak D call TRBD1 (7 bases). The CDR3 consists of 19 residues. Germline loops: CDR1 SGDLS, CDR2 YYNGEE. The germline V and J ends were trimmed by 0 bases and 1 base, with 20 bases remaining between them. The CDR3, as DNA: TGTGCCAGCAGCGTAGCCCATCAGGCAGGGGGGCCATCCTACAATGAGCAGTTCTTC. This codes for CASSVAHQAGGPSYNEQFF.

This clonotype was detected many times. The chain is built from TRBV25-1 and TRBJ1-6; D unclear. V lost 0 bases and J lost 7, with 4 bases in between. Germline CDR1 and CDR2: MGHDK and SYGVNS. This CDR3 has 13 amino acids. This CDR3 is CASSEYRNSPLHF. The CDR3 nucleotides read TGTGCCAGCAGTGAATATCGGAATTCACCCCTCCACTTT.

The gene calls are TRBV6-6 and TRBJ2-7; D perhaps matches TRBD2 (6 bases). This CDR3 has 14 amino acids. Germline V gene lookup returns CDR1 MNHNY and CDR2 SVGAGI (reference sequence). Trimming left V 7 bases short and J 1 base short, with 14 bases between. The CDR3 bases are TGTGCCAGCAAATCCGGGACTGGGTCCTACGAGCAGTACTTC. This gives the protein CASKSGTGSYEQYF.

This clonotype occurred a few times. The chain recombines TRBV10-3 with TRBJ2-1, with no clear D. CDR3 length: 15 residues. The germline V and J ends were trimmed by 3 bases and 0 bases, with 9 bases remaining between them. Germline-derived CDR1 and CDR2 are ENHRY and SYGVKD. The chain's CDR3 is CAISEDTSSYNEQFF. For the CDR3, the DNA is TGTGCCATCAGTGAAGACACGAGCTCCTACAATGAGCAGTTCTTC.

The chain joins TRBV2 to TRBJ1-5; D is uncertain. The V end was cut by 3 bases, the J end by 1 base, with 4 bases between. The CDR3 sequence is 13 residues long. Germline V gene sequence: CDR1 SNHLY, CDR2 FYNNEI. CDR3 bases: TGTGCCAGCAGTGATAACAGCAATCAGCCCCAGCATTTT. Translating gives CASSDNSNQPQHF.

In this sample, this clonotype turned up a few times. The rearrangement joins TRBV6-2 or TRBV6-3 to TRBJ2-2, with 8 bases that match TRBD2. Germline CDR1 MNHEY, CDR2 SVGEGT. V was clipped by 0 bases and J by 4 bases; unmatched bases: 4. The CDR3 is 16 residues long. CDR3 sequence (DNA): TGTGCCAGCAGTTACTCGCCTAGCGGGCTCACCGGGGAGCTGTTTTTT. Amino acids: CASSYSPSGLTGELFF.

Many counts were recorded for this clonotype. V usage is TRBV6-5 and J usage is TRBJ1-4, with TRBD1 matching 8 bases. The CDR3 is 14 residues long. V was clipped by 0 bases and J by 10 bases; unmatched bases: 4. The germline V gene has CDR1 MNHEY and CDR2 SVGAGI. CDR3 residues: CASSYSITGGKLFF. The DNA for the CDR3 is TGTGCCAGCAGTTACTCGATAACAGGGGGAAAACTGTTTTTT.

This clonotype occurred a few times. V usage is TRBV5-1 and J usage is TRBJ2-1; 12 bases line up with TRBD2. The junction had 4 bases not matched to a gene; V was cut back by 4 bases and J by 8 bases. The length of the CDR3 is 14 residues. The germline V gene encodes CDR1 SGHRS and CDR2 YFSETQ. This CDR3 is CASSLTSGGYEQFF. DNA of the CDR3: TGCGCCAGCAGCCTGACTAGCGGGGGTTATGAGCAGTTCTTC.

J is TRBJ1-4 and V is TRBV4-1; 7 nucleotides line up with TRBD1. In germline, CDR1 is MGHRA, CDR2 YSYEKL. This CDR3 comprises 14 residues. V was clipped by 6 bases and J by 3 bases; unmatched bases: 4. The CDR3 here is CASRPGQPNEKLFF. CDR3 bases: TGCGCCAGCAGGCCGGGACAGCCTAATGAAAAACTGTTTTTT.

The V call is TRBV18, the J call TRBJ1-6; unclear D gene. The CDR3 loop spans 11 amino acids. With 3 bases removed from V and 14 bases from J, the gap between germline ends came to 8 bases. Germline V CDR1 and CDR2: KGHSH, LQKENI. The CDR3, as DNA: TGTGCCAGCTCACCCGGGGAAACCCTCCACTTT. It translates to CASSPGETLHF.

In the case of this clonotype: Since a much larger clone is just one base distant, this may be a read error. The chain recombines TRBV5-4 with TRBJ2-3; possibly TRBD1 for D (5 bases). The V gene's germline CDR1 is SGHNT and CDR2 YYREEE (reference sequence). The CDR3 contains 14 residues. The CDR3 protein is CVSSLEGAGDTQYF. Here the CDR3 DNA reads TGTGTCAGCAGCTTGGAAGGGGCCGGAGATACGCAGTATTTT. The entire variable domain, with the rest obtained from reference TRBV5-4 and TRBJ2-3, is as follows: ETGVTQSPTHLIKTRGQQVTLRCSSQSGHNTVSWYQQALGQGPQFIFQYYREEENGRGNFPPRFSGLQFPNYSSELNVNALELDDSALYLCVSSLEGAGDTQYFGPGTRLTVL.

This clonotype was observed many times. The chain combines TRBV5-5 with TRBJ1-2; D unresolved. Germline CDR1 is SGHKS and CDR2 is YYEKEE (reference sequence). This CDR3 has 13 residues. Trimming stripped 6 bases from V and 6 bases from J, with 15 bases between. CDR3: CASTRYGLDGYTF. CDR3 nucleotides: TGTGCCAGCACCAGATACGGTTTGGATGGCTACACCTTC.